This T cell receptor beta chain appears in the sequencing data of a study of graft-versus-host responses after intestinal transplantation (dated by TCRdb to 2020 to 2023). Regarding the research as a whole: The transplants that recipients got were multivisceral, liver-intestinal, or isolated intestinal. Samples from a few later patients were sequenced in-house on an Illumina MiSeq with MiXCR processing rather than by the commercial service. Bulk TCR-beta CDR3 sequencing was used to track graft-versus-host and host-versus-graft alloreactive T cell clones in the graft, circulation and bone marrow after intestinal transplantation. Every recipient was given anti-thymocyte globulin induction, then maintenance tacrolimus and steroids for 2 to 3 years. A peak of at least 4% donor T cells among recipient peripheral blood mononuclear cells was the definition used for donor T cell macrochimerism. Of the 20 to 25 intestinal transplant recipients enrolled in the cohort, one of whom was a retransplant, a few patients without pretransplant specimens were excluded. Alloreactive clones were identified by sequencing pre-transplant mixed lymphocyte reaction products and comparing these products with unstimulated pre-transplant donor and recipient T cells.

The library relied on the immunoSEQ multiplex PCR assay. For most patients, genomic DNA was isolated using the Qiagen DNeasy Blood and Tissue Kit and was shipped frozen to Adaptive Biotechnologies for TCR sequencing. For most patients, high-throughput TCR-beta CDR3 sequencing of genomic DNA was performed by Adaptive Biotechnologies. On the authors' methods: Adaptive's ImmunoSEQ software supplied the TCR sequencing data for 15 to 20 patients, while MiXCR and VDJtools were used to process a few other patients. To correct CD4 versus CD8 sorting errors, sequences present in both subsets at a frequency ratio below 5:1 were removed. Because the origin of CDR3 nucleotide sequences shared between donor and recipient could not be assigned, those sequences were removed. To count as alloreactive, a clone needed at least 2-fold expansion over unstimulated cells and a minimum CFSE-low frequency of 0.002% (template counts) or 0.001% (read counts). A clone was considered mappable if detected in the sequenced pre-transplant spleen, lymph node, or MLR CFSE-low populations of the donor or recipient. Cumulative frequency of alloreactive clones was calculated as a percentage of all sequences weighted by copy number. The source is immuneACCESS, and TCRdb retained only in-frame sequences with V and J called. Part of the clones is not carried over; for the studies checked, unresolved V genes explain less than half of this, and the remainder is unexplained. V, J and clone size were drawn from that table, and D and trimming were deduced from the DNA. Present in this sample are around 90,000 clones, 80% to 95% of which were seen just once. Together, the top ten hold over 0.3% of the sample.

Taken with the paper, the label for time point translates to: cells obtained before transplantation from donor or recipient. CD3+CD4+ and CD3+CD8+ populations were FACS-sorted from unstimulated pre-transplant donor and recipient cells taken from spleen or lymph nodes. Details on this clone: It has no known antigen specificity. Base qualities were left out, and no much larger clone turns up one base away.

From its cysteine to its phenylalanine, the CDR3 spans 17 amino acids. The only DNA kept is the CDR3, 51 bases in frame from the first base. CDR1 and CDR2, per the germline V gene, are SGHVS and FQNEAQ. At the junction V is shortened by 5 bases and J by 0 bases, with 17 bases in between. Summary of the overall study and its limitations: The relatively low number and heterogeneity of intestinal transplant patients limited the conclusions. In patients with donor T cell macrochimerism, the allografts had high GvH to HvG T cell clonal ratios. GvH clones were detected in recipient bone marrow, and some of these GvH clones were observed earlier in ileal mucosa or blood, consistent with an intestinal mucosal origin. Early after transplant, declines in HvG clones were associated with peak levels of circulating GvH clones.

The sequence joins TRBV7-8 to TRBJ1-5, with TRBD1 tentatively as D gene (6 bases match). The sequence derives from a human donor who received an intestinal transplant. The material sequenced was unstimulated CD4+ T cells sorted from spleen or lymph node cells, taken before intestinal transplant. The CDR3 sequence is CASSLRTDPYSNQPQHF. The nucleotide sequence is TGTGCCAGCAGCCTAAGGACAGACCCGTATAGCAATCAGCCCCAGCATTTT.